This T cell receptor (beta chain) was identified in a study of T cell responses to AZD1222 COVID-19 vaccine. Sequenced by immunoSEQ multiplex PCR; TCRdb stores in-frame clones only, minus some. The sample has some 200,000 clones, 90% to 95% seen once; the top ten hold about 3.9%. Study results and caveats: Reports indicate that nearly half of spike-specific TCRs are directed at unmutated variant regions. Donor demographics were predominantly white British with a female majority; clonal diversity may be underestimated. Baseline seropositives among AZD1222 recipients totaled only five to seven. The CD4 TCRs associated with vaccination extended across spike and predominated at 160-218 and 743-854.

About this clone itself: No antigen is known for it.

The starting material was peripheral blood, obtained on day 0 of AZD1222 vaccination. The receptor's source is an adult in good health.

This CDR3 is CSVAEGTGGSLGELFF. CDR3 DNA sequence: TGCAGCGTAGCTGAAGGAACGGGTGGGAGTCTCGGGGAGCTGTTTTTT. The V and J genes are TRBV29-1 and TRBJ2-2; a possible D gene is TRBD2 (5 bases). Germline CDR1 is SQVTM and CDR2 is ANQGSEA. V was pared by 6 bases and J by 7 bases, with 24 bases between. The CDR3 is 16 amino acids.